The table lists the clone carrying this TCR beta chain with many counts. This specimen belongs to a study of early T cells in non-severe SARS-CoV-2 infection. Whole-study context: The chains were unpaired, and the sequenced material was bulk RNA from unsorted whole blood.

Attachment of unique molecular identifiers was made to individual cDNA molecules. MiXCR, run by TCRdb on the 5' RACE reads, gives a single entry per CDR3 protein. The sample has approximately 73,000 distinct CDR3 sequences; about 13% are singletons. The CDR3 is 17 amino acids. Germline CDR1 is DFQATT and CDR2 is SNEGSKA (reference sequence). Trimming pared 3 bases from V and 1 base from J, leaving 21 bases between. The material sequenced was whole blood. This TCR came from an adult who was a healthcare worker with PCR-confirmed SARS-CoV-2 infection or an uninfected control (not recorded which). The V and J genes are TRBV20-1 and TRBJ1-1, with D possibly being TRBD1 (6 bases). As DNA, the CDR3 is TGCAGTGCTAGTGGGCGGTTATGGGACAATAAGAACACTGAAGCTTTCTTT. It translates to CSASGRLWDNKNTEAFF.